Listed here are 15 T cell receptor beta chains from one sample, sequenced in a study of T cells in Graves' hyperthyroidism and ophthalmopathy. The source material, RNA transcripts, was used to amplify TCR beta CDR3 regions. A first-round RT-PCR of the TCR CDR3 used the HTBI primer set. TCRdb processed the multiplex PCR reads anew with MiXCR; each CDR3 protein has one entry. The table shows fewer than 650,000 distinct CDR3 sequences, with about 15% occurring only once. The sample consisted of blood. These receptors were obtained from a woman in her 40s with Graves' hyperthyroidism.

There are many counts of this clonotype. The rearrangement links TRBV28 to TRBJ2-7; possibly TRBD2 for D (6 bases). The germline CDR1 and CDR2 sequences are MDHEN and SYDVKM. This CDR3 region has 16 residues. V was clipped by 4 bases and J by 1 base, with 17 bases between them. DNA for the CDR3: TGTGCCAGCAGTTCCCCCGGGGGTTCATCTTCCTACGAGCAGTACTTC. Translation: CASSSPGGSSSYEQYF.

This clonotype appeared many times. This chain joins TRBV5-1 and TRBJ2-4; D perhaps matches TRBD2 (5 bases). The CDR3 spans 13 residues. Trimming left V 0 bases short and J 7 bases short, with 8 bases between. CDR1 and CDR2 from the germline V gene are SGHRS and YFSETQ. This chain's CDR3 is CASSLAGDNIQYF. CDR3 bases: TGCGCCAGCAGCTTGGCCGGGGATAACATTCAGTACTTC.

This clonotype was counted many times. The gene calls are TRBV30 and TRBJ1-6; TRBD1 matches at 7 bases. The ends lost 2 bases at V and 8 bases at J; junction bases unmatched: 3. CDR3 size: 13 residues. The V gene's germline CDR1 is GTSNPN and CDR2 SVGIG (reference sequence). The CDR3 sequence: CAWSQQGDSPLHF. CDR3 in DNA: TGTGCCTGGAGTCAGCAGGGGGATTCACCCCTCCACTTT.

The chain uses TRBV5-4 and TRBJ2-1; D remains unclear. CDR3 length: 15 amino acids. V was pared by 4 bases and J by 2 bases, with 13 bases between. Germline V gene sequence: CDR1 SGHNT, CDR2 YYREEE (reference sequence). This chain's CDR3 is CASSPSDFTYNEQFF. DNA for the CDR3: TGTGCCAGCAGCCCGTCCGACTTTACCTACAATGAGCAGTTCTTC.

This sequence joins TRBV11-2 and TRBJ1-5; D is undetermined. CDR3 length equals 14 residues. The germline gives CDR1 SGHAT, CDR2 FQNNGV. Deletions cut 5 bases from V and 4 bases from J, with 12 bases between. The CDR3, as DNA: TGTGCCAGCAGCCAAGCGGCCAGTAATCAGCCCCAGCATTTT. It codes for CASSQAASNQPQHF.

This clonotype was counted at least ten times. The junction and the germline gene differ at one end; a read error may be behind it. The rearrangement links TRBV20-1 to TRBJ1-1; tentatively, D is TRBD1 (6 bases). The germline V gene encodes CDR1 DFQATT and CDR2 SNEGSKA (reference sequence). This CDR3 is built from 16 residues. CDR3 loop: CSATPTRGGLNTEAFF. CDR3 coding DNA: TGCAGTGCTACCCCCACACGGGGGGGCCTGAATACTGAAGCTTTCTTT.

This clonotype was seen many times. This rearrangement joins TRBV28 to TRBJ2-2; 7 bases are a match to TRBD1. Germline-derived CDR1 and CDR2 are MDHEN and SYDVKM. CDR3 size: 16 residues. J was trimmed by 4 bases and V by 5 bases; bases with no gene match: 10. As DNA, the CDR3 is TGTGCCAGCAGTCGTCACAGGGGAATCGGCACCGGGGAGCTGTTTTTT. As protein: CASSRHRGIGTGELFF. The whole variable domain, filled in from reference TRBV28 and TRBJ2-2, reads DVKVTQSSRYLVKRTGEKVFLECVQDMDHENMFWYRQDPGLGLRLIYFSYDVKMKEKGDIPEGYSVSREKKERFSLILESASTNQTSMYLCASSRHRGIGTGELFFGEGSRLTVL.

On this clonotype: Since a much larger clone is just one base distant, this may be a read error. V gene TRBV9 combines with J gene TRBJ2-5, with no clear D. The CDR3 totals 13 residues. The germline gives CDR1 SGDLS, CDR2 YYNGEE. The CDR3: CASSVEAGETRYF. DNA of the CDR3: TGTGCCAGCAGCGTAGAAGCAGGAGAGACCCGGTACTTC.

The sample holds a few counts of this clonotype. CDR3 sequence (DNA): TGTGCCAGCTCGCAAACTGGCGGGAGGCGCACAGATACGCAGTATTTT. Its protein is CASSQTGGRRTDTQYF. This rearrangement joins TRBV18 to TRBJ2-3; 8 bases agree with TRBD2. This CDR3 has 16 amino acids. Looked up from germline, CDR1 is KGHSH and CDR2 is LQKENI. V lost 6 bases and J lost 1; bases outside the gene matches: 9.

This clonotype was seen many times. This chain joins TRBV12-3 or TRBV12-4 and TRBJ1-2; 7 positions agree with TRBD1. V lost 5 bases to trimming and J lost 4 bases; unmatched junction nucleotides: 16. There are 17 residues in the CDR3. The CDR3 region has the DNA TGTGCCAGCAGTGCCAATTACAGGGGAGCGCTTGGCTATGGCTACACCTTC. This gives the protein CASSANYRGALGYGYTF.

This clonotype was detected only a few times. V gene TRBV24-1 combines with J gene TRBJ2-1; 9 bases are shared with TRBD2. The CDR3 runs to 16 residues. The germline gives CDR1 KGHDR, CDR2 SFDVKD. Trimming at V came to 6 bases and at J to 0 bases, leaving 5 bases not matched to a gene. The CDR3 region is CATSRLAGSSYNEQFF. Written as DNA, the CDR3 is TGTGCCACCAGTCGCCTAGCGGGGAGCTCCTACAATGAGCAGTTCTTC.

This clonotype was counted at least ten times. The chain uses TRBV5-1 and TRBJ2-1; 7 bases are a match to TRBD2. The CDR3 has 15 residues. V shed 0 bases, J shed 2 bases, and the junction held 2 bases outside the gene matches. The germline CDR1 and CDR2 sequences are SGHRS and YFSETQ. CDR3 sequence (DNA): TGCGCCAGCAGCTTGGAACTAGCGACCTACAATGAGCAGTTCTTC. Protein: CASSLELATYNEQFF.

The chain combines TRBV5-1 with TRBJ2-5; D might be TRBD1 (8 bases). This CDR3 contains 14 residues. Between the trimmed V and J ends, which lost 5 bases and 5 bases, there was a span of 16 bases. Germline assignment: CDR1 SGHRS and CDR2 YFSETQ. The CDR3 sequence is CASSSTGGVETQYF. DNA of the CDR3: TGCGCCAGCAGTTCCACAGGGGGGGTGGAGACCCAGTACTTC.

This clonotype was seen repeatedly, ten times or more. This sequence joins TRBV18 and TRBJ2-3; D is undetermined. CDR1 and CDR2 (germline): KGHSH, LQKENI. Trimming cost V 2 bases and J 3 bases, with 12 bases left between them. There are 15 residues in the CDR3. The CDR3 DNA reads TGTGCCAGCTCACCAATCCCACTAATTACAGATACGCAGTATTTT. This translates into CASSPIPLITDTQYF.

This clonotype appeared a few times. V and J are TRBV11-2 and TRBJ2-4; tentatively, D is TRBD1 (6 bases). Looked up from germline, CDR1 is SGHAT and CDR2 is FQNNGV. V was trimmed by 4 bases and J by 4 bases, leaving 11 bases between them. The CDR3 has 14 amino acids. CDR3 loop: CASSYRDTKNIQYF. The DNA for the CDR3 is TGTGCCAGCAGCTACCGGGACACTAAAAACATTCAGTACTTC.